These T cell receptor beta chains were read from a single sample in a study of beta chain features in type 1 diabetes. Produced via immunoSEQ multiplex PCR; TCRdb's table is partial and in-frame only. Seen here are about 340,000 clones, about a tenth observed once, and the top ten hold around 1%. Source material: central memory CD4+ T cells from blood. These receptor sequences come from a man aged 25-45 years with type 1 diabetes. Each CDR3 is given with its conserved first and last residue. Each record gives: V gene, D gene, CDR3 length, clone size, J gene, CDR3 protein, CDR3 DNA. A D gene is named only where the DNA matches it firmly. Size is omitted from some rows. Given values are once, few, many or a class for expanded clones.

TRBV29-1	-	10	-	TRBJ1-2	CSARTREHTF	TGCAGCGCGCGAACTCGGGAACACACCTTC
TRBV7-9	-	12	-	TRBJ1-1	CASSFSGSEAFF	TGTGCCAGCAGCTTTTCGGGGAGTGAAGCTTTCTTT
TRBV7-9	TRBD1	14	-	TRBJ1-2	CASSFRTGFNGYTF	TGTGCCAGCAGCTTCAGGACAGGTTTCAATGGCTACACCTTC
TRBV4-3	-	16	-	TRBJ1-2	CASSQDRPGFLYGYTF	TGCGCCAGCAGCCAAGATCGTCCAGGGTTCCTCTATGGCTACACCTTC
TRBV9	-	15	few	TRBJ2-5	CASSVGPGGAETQYF	TGTGCCAGCAGCGTAGGCCCCGGGGGAGCAGAGACCCAGTACTTC
TRBV29-1	TRBD1	13	few	TRBJ1-5	CSVGTGVNQPQHF	TGCAGCGTTGGGACAGGGGTAAATCAGCCCCAGCATTTT
TRBV5-6	-	13	few	TRBJ2-3	CASSRGRTDTQYF	TGTGCCAGCAGCCGTGGGAGGACAGATACGCAGTATTTT
TRBV7-2	-	15	few	TRBJ1-4	CASSLPGATNEKLFF	TGTGCCAGCAGCCTTCCCGGGGCAACTAATGAAAAACTGTTTTTT
TRBV6-5	TRBD1	14	-	TRBJ1-4	CASSSGQGSEKLFF	TGTGCCAGCAGTTCGGGACAGGGCTCTGAAAAACTGTTTTTT
TRBV7-2	-	13	few	TRBJ2-1	CASSPHYEGEQFF	TGTGCCAGCAGCCCCCATTACGAGGGTGAGCAGTTCTTC
TRBV7-2	-	15	-	TRBJ2-3	CASSPRGQFTDTQYF	TGTGCCAGCAGCCCGCGGGGGCAGTTCACAGATACGCAGTATTTT
TRBV5-6	-	13	-	TRBJ2-3	CASSVWRTDTQYF	TGTGCCAGCAGCGTCTGGCGCACAGATACGCAGTATTTT
TRBV2	-	14	few	TRBJ2-3	CASSLRSETDTQYF	TGTGCCAGCAGCTTGAGATCAGAGACAGATACGCAGTATTTT
TRBV28	-	16	-	TRBJ1-1	CASSKFSGSVNTEAFF	TGTGCCAGCAGTAAATTCTCAGGGTCCGTGAACACTGAAGCTTTCTTT
TRBV10-2	-	14	-	TRBJ2-1	CASSGWISYNEQFF	TGCGCCAGCAGTGGCTGGATCAGCTACAATGAGCAGTTCTTC
TRBV4-1	-	13	-	TRBJ2-4	CASSQEFKNIQYF	TGCGCCAGCAGCCAAGAGTTTAAAAACATTCAGTACTTC
TRBV19	-	18	-	TRBJ2-2	CASSIDQGWYSGTGELFF	TGTGCCAGTAGTATAGATCAGGGGTGGTATTCGGGCACCGGGGAGCTGTTTTTT
TRBV4-3	-	14	-	TRBJ2-1	CASSRLPHSDEQFF	TGCGCCAGCAGCCGCCTCCCGCATAGCGATGAGCAGTTCTTC
TRBV5-1	-	13	-	TRBJ1-2	CASSPTDNYGYTF	TGCGCCAGCAGTCCGACAGATAACTATGGCTACACCTTC
TRBV7-2	TRBD2	16	few	TRBJ2-5	CASSGQRGGMGETQYF	TGTGCCAGCAGCGGGCAACGGGGGGGCATGGGAGAGACCCAGTACTTC
TRBV28	TRBD1	15	-	TRBJ2-7	CASSSRDRRRYEQYF	TGTGCCAGCAGTTCCCGGGACAGGCGCCGCTACGAGCAGTACTTC
TRBV2	-	12	few	TRBJ2-7	CASKGDSYEQYF	TGTGCCAGCAAAGGAGACTCCTACGAGCAGTACTTC
TRBV19	TRBD2	15	few	TRBJ2-1	CASSIQIAGGQEQFF	TGTGCCAGTAGTATTCAGATAGCGGGGGGGCAAGAGCAGTTCTTC
TRBV4-3	TRBD2	18	-	TRBJ2-3	CASSRYDEGGGNTDTQYF	TGCGCCAGCAGCCGCTATGATGAGGGCGGGGGGAACACAGATACGCAGTATTTT
TRBV19	-	16	-	TRBJ2-2	CASSIKGQGDTGELFF	TGTGCCAGTAGTATAAAGGGGCAGGGTGACACCGGGGAGCTGTTTTTT
TRBV7-2	-	15	-	TRBJ2-3	CASSLGHPSTDTQYF	TGTGCCAGCAGCTTAGGTCATCCTAGCACAGATACGCAGTATTTT
TRBV18	-	13	-	TRBJ1-1	CASSPYRDTEAFF	TGTGCCAGCTCACCATACAGGGACACTGAAGCTTTCTTT
TRBV28	-	17	few	TRBJ2-7	CASTSQGSGDSGYEQYF	TGTGCCAGCACCTCACAGGGCAGTGGAGATAGCGGCTACGAGCAGTACTTC
TRBV18	-	15	few	TRBJ1-3	CASQQGFSSGNTIYF	TGTGCCAGTCAACAGGGATTCAGCTCTGGAAACACCATATATTTT
TRBV7-2	-	11	few	TRBJ1-1	CASSSGRSAFF	TGTGCCAGCAGCTCGGGACGGTCGGCTTTCTTT
TRBV19	TRBD1	15	once	TRBJ1-5	CASTMTGVGNQPQHF	TGTGCCAGTACCATGACAGGGGTCGGCAATCAGCCCCAGCATTTT
TRBV2	-	13	few	TRBJ1-2	CASSADSNYGYTF	TGTGCCAGCAGTGCGGACAGCAACTATGGCTACACCTTC
TRBV9	-	15	few	TRBJ1-1	CASSVVQGQNTEAFF	TGTGCCAGCAGCGTAGTCCAGGGCCAGAACACTGAAGCTTTCTTT
TRBV20-1	TRBD1	11	few	TRBJ1-2	CSAPGQGVNWF	TGCAGTGCACCGGGACAGGGGGTTAATTGGTTC
TRBV4-3	TRBD2	17	-	TRBJ2-6	CASSQGLAGGGANVLTF	TGCGCCAGCAGCCAAGGGCTAGCGGGGGGAGGGGCCAACGTCCTGACTTTC
TRBV5-6	-	16	few	TRBJ2-7	CASSLGGSFNLYEQYF	TGTGCCAGCAGTCTAGGCGGCAGTTTCAACCTTTACGAGCAGTACTTC
TRBV7-2	-	13	-	TRBJ1-2	CASSFGRTYGYTF	TGTGCCAGCAGCTTTGGCAGGACCTATGGCTACACCTTC
TRBV4-1	-	13	-	TRBJ1-4	CASSQDGDEKLFF	TGCGCCAGCAGCCAAGACGGAGATGAAAAACTGTTTTTT
TRBV28	-	14	many	TRBJ2-1	CASSLYAGDNEQFF	TGTGCCAGCAGTTTATACGCAGGGGACAATGAGCAGTTCTTC
TRBV7-2	TRBD1	15	-	TRBJ2-1	CASSRTGGALNEQFF	TGTGCCAGCAGCCGGACAGGGGGCGCGTTAAATGAGCAGTTCTTC
TRBV7-8	-	16	-	TRBJ1-3	CASSPREAVSGNTIYF	TGTGCCAGCAGCCCAAGGGAGGCCGTCTCTGGAAACACCATATATTTT
TRBV19	TRBD1	16	-	TRBJ2-7	CASSTYSGTASYEQYF	TGTGCCAGTAGTACGTATAGTGGGACAGCCTCCTACGAGCAGTACTTC
TRBV6-5	-	13	-	TRBJ2-5	CASSRKGQETQYF	TGTGCCAGCAGTCGTAAGGGACAAGAGACCCAGTACTTC
TRBV12-5	-	14	-	TRBJ1-4	CASGPQGPGEKLFF	TGTGCTAGTGGTCCACAGGGCCCTGGGGAAAAACTGTTTTTT
TRBV10-3	TRBD1	17	few	TRBJ2-4	CAISELFTGGGENIQYF	TGTGCCATCAGTGAGTTGTTTACAGGGGGCGGCGAAAACATTCAGTACTTC
TRBV9	-	13	few	TRBJ1-1	CASSVSLNTEAFF	TGTGCCAGCAGCGTATCTTTGAACACTGAAGCTTTCTTT
TRBV11-2	-	13	few	TRBJ2-7	CASSLQDQTAPYF	TGTGCCAGCAGCTTACAGGATCAGACGGCCCCGTACTTC
TRBV2	-	13	-	TRBJ2-1	CASSPRLFNEQFF	TGTGCCAGCAGCCCAAGACTCTTCAATGAGCAGTTCTTC
TRBV5-6	TRBD1	14	-	TRBJ2-5	CASSLGQGYETQYF	TGTGCCAGCAGCTTGGGACAGGGGTACGAGACCCAGTACTTC
TRBV7-2	TRBD1	15	few	TRBJ2-5	CASSLAVQGGETQYF	TGTGCCAGCAGCTTAGCCGTACAGGGGGGAGAGACCCAGTACTTC
TRBV15	-	16	-	TRBJ2-5	CATRVGSEGTRETQYF	TGTGCCACCAGGGTCGGTAGCGAAGGGACGCGGGAGACCCAGTACTTC
TRBV7-9	-	12	-	TRBJ1-1	CASSLLGDEAFF	TGTGCCAGCAGCTTATTAGGGGACGAAGCTTTCTTT
TRBV27	-	13	-	TRBJ1-2	CASSLRDNYGYTF	TGTGCCAGCAGTTTACGGGACAACTATGGCTACACCTTC
TRBV5-6	-	14	few	TRBJ2-1	CASSLGVLPSEQFF	TGTGCCAGCAGCTTGGGTGTCTTACCCAGTGAGCAGTTCTTC
TRBV7-6	-	16	few	TRBJ1-6	CASSLWDTGSGSPLHF	TGTGCCAGCAGCTTATGGGACACAGGGTCGGGCTCACCCCTCCACTTT
TRBV7-2	TRBD2	15	few	TRBJ2-7	CASSWSILAGPPTDF	TGTGCCAGCAGCTGGTCGATTCTAGCGGGGCCCCCTACCGACTTC
TRBV18	-	13	-	TRBJ2-3	CASSPASRDTQYF	TGTGCCAGCTCACCGGCGTCGCGAGATACGCAGTATTTT
TRBV15	-	13	-	TRBJ1-4	CASKDGSVEKLFF	TGTGCCAGCAAAGACGGGAGTGTGGAAAAACTGTTTTTT
TRBV9	TRBD1	15	-	TRBJ1-6	CASSVGTGYNSPLHF	TGTGCCAGCAGCGTAGGGACAGGATATAATTCACCCCTCCACTTT